The 18 T cell receptor beta chains listed next were all sequenced from one sample in a study of CD8 T cells in Susac syndrome. Random-hexamer reverse transcription was applied to roughly 0.5 to 1 ug RNA. MiXCR, applied by TCRdb to the immunoSEQ multiplex PCR reads, yields one record per CDR3 protein. The data contain roughly 75,000 distinct CDR3 sequences, about 92% of them seen just once; the ten biggest clones take up roughly 0.16%. Input material: CD4+ T cells from PBMCs. All receptors come from a human donor with Susac syndrome.

This clonotype was counted a single time. The rearrangement joins TRBV7-6 to TRBJ2-7; 8 bases map to TRBD2. Unmatched junction bases numbered 4, after V lost 4 bases and J lost 5 bases. The CDR3 has 13 residues. The germline gives CDR1 SGHVS, CDR2 FNYEAQ. The CDR3 is CASSSRGGNEQYF. CDR3 in DNA: TGTGCCAGCAGCTCCCGGGGGGGTAACGAGCAGTACTTC.

This clonotype has just a few counts. This chain uses TRBV6-2 or TRBV6-3 with TRBJ1-2; no reliable D call. The CDR3 runs to 14 residues. Germline CDR1 reads MNHEY; CDR2 reads SVGEGT. The germline V and J ends were trimmed by 2 bases and 5 bases, with 12 bases remaining between them. The CDR3 spells CASSYGPVAYGYTF. The CDR3 region has the DNA TGTGCCAGCAGTTACGGGCCGGTGGCATATGGCTACACCTTC.

The rearrangement joins TRBV7-2 to TRBJ1-5; TRBD1 matches at 9 bases. Germline-derived CDR1 and CDR2 are SGHTA and FQGNSA. This CDR3 is 16 amino acids long. V lost 5 bases, J lost 6 bases, and 11 bases stayed unmatched. The CDR3 sequence is CASSPGIGTGSQPQHF. CDR3 DNA sequence: TGTGCCAGCAGCCCTGGAATCGGGACAGGGTCTCAGCCCCAGCATTTT. Filled out from reference TRBV7-2 and TRBJ1-5, the complete variable domain reads GAGVSQSPSNKVTEKGKDVELRCDPISGHTALYWYRQSLGQGLEFLIYFQGNSAPDKSGLPSDRFSAERTGGSVSTLTIQRTQQEDSAVYLCASSPGIGTGSQPQHFGDGTRLSIL.

V gene TRBV7-2 combines with J gene TRBJ1-6; maybe TRBD1 (6 bases). The CDR3 is made up of 17 amino acids. V shed 7 bases and J shed 6 bases, with 22 bases lying between them. The V gene's germline CDR1 is SGHTA and CDR2 FQGNSA. In DNA form, the CDR3 reads TGTGCCAGCACCCCGCTTGGGACACCGGGGTTTAATTCACCCCTCCACTTT. This gives the protein CASTPLGTPGFNSPLHF.

The V gene is TRBV11-3, the J gene TRBJ2-5; 9 nucleotides align to TRBD2. The CDR3 length is 16 residues. V lost 4 bases and J lost 5; bases outside the gene matches: 11. Germline V gene lookup returns CDR1 SGHNT and CDR2 YENEEA. CDR3: CASSSGLARDTETQYF. For the CDR3, the DNA is TGTGCCAGCAGCTCCGGACTAGCGCGCGATACTGAGACCCAGTACTTC.

The chain has TRBV5-1 and TRBJ2-7; 7 nucleotides match TRBD1. This CDR3 is built from 15 residues. The germline CDR1 and CDR2 sequences are SGHRS and YFSETQ. V shed 3 bases and J 3 bases; nucleotides not matched to a gene: 9. The CDR3 sequence is CASSSDRVLIYEQYF. Here the CDR3 DNA reads TGCGCCAGCAGCTCCGACAGGGTGTTAATCTACGAGCAGTACTTC.

This clonotype appeared a single time. This chain joins TRBV20-1 and TRBJ2-5; TRBD1 matches 7 bases. Trimming at V came to 0 bases and at J to 4 bases, leaving 11 bases not matched to a gene. The CDR3 covers 16 residues. Germline values: CDR1 DFQATT, CDR2 SNEGSKA (reference sequence). The CDR3 DNA reads TGCAGTGCTAGAGACTTAGACAGGGCTCGCTTAGAGACCCAGTACTTC. Its protein product is CSARDLDRARLETQYF.

The chain uses TRBV7-2 and TRBJ1-5; D not resolved. Per the germline V gene, CDR1 is SGHTA and CDR2 is FQGNSA. The V end lost 8 bases, the J end lost 6 bases, and 14 bases lay between the germline ends. The CDR3 has 13 amino acids. The CDR3 loop reads CASEKAYSQPQHF. The CDR3 bases are TGTGCCAGCGAAAAGGCCTATAGTCAGCCCCAGCATTTT.

J is TRBJ1-6 and V is TRBV2; a weak D match, TRBD1 (6 bases). Per germline, CDR1 SNHLY and CDR2 FYNNEI. Between the trimmed V and J ends, which lost 8 bases and 9 bases, there was a span of 14 bases. The CDR3 sequence is 13 residues long. CDR3 nucleotides: TGTGCCAGCGAGAATCAGGGGTCTTCACCCCTCCACTTT. Encoded protein: CASENQGSSPLHF.

The rearrangement uses TRBV30 and TRBJ2-2; a weak D match, TRBD1 (6 bases). The CDR3 consists of 13 residues. From germline, CDR1 is GTSNPN and CDR2 SVGIG (reference sequence). Trimming removed 7 bases from V and 2 bases from J, with 11 bases in between. DNA of the CDR3: TGTGCCTTTTGGGACACCAACACCGGGGAGCTGTTTTTT. Its translation: CAFWDTNTGELFF. Using reference TRBV30 and TRBJ2-2 for the parts outside the CDR3, the full variable domain is SQTIHQWPATLVQPVGSPLSLECTVEGTSNPNLYWYRQAAGRGLQLLFYSVGIGQISSEVPQNLSASRPQDRQFILSSKKLLLSDSGFYLCAFWDTNTGELFFGEGSRLTVL.

In DNA form, the CDR3 reads TGTGCCAGCAGCTTGGAACAGGGTATGCGCAATGAGCAGTTCTTC. Protein product: CASSLEQGMRNEQFF. The gene calls are TRBV5-4 and TRBJ2-1, with a weak D call TRBD1 (6 bases). CDR1 and CDR2 (germline): SGHNT, YYREEE (reference sequence). V gave up 0 bases and J gave up 6 bases, with 13 bases separating them. The CDR3 runs to 15 residues.

V usage is TRBV7-9 and J usage is TRBJ2-2; D remains unclear. The CDR3 extends over 14 amino acids. Between the trimmed V and J ends, which lost 4 bases and 1 base, there was a span of 7 bases. Germline assignment: CDR1 SEHNR and CDR2 FQNEAQ (reference sequence). The CDR3 DNA is TGTGCCAGCAGCTCGCAAGTGAACACCGGGGAGCTGTTTTTT. Its protein product is CASSSQVNTGELFF.

This clonotype was observed a few times. The rearrangement links TRBV7-3 to TRBJ1-1, with D perhaps TRBD1 (6 bases). This CDR3 comprises 15 residues. Germline CDR1 reads SGHTA; CDR2 reads FQGTGA. Trimming stripped 0 bases from V and 4 bases from J, with 12 bases between. For the CDR3, the DNA is TGTGCCAGCAGCTTAACAGGGGGGGAGAGCACTGAAGCTTTCTTT. It is translated as CASSLTGGESTEAFF.

This chain uses TRBV7-2 with TRBJ1-1, with D possibly TRBD1 on 5 matching bases. This CDR3 is built from 15 residues. Germline V gene sequence: CDR1 SGHTA, CDR2 FQGNSA. V lost 3 bases and J lost 1, with 12 bases in between. CDR3 DNA sequence: TGTGCCAGCAGCTTGCCCGGCGGGGCGAACACTGAAGCTTTCTTT. Amino acid sequence: CASSLPGGANTEAFF.

The chain is built from TRBV4-3 and TRBJ2-3; maybe TRBD2 (6 bases). The CDR3 has 14 residues. Germline V gene data show CDR1 as LGHNA and CDR2 as YSLEER. V was trimmed by 5 bases and J by 6 bases, leaving 15 bases between them. CDR3 in DNA: TGCGCCAGCAGCTTTCGGGACTCTGTGGATACGCAGTATTTT. It specifies CASSFRDSVDTQYF.

This clonotype was counted once. This sequence joins TRBV2 and TRBJ2-5; 13 bases map to TRBD2. CDR1 is SNHLY and CDR2 is FYNNEI in the germline V gene. The CDR3 contains 15 residues. V gave up 6 bases and J gave up 5 bases; unmatched junction bases: 6. The CDR3 DNA reads TGTGCCAGCAGATTGACTAGCGGGGGGCTTGAGACCCAGTACTTC. Protein sequence: CASRLTSGGLETQYF.

The chain employs TRBV28 and TRBJ2-7; 8 bases line up with TRBD1. The CDR3 is 17 residues long. V was pared by 7 bases and J by 4 bases, with 18 bases of the junction left unmatched. CDR1 MDHEN and CDR2 SYDVKM come from the germline V gene. The CDR3: CASNIYGGPGQAYEQYF. CDR3 nucleotide sequence: TGTGCCAGCAACATTTATGGGGGCCCGGGACAGGCATACGAGCAGTACTTC.

This sequence joins TRBV5-1 and TRBJ2-3; D is unresolved. Per germline, CDR1 SGHRS and CDR2 YFSETQ. Between the trimmed V and J ends, which lost 0 bases and 0 bases, there was a span of 17 bases. CDR3 length: 18 amino acids. CDR3 coding DNA: TGCGCCAGCAGCTTGGGGCCTTTTCGGGCACTTAGCACAGATACGCAGTATTTT. Translating gives CASSLGPFRALSTDTQYF.